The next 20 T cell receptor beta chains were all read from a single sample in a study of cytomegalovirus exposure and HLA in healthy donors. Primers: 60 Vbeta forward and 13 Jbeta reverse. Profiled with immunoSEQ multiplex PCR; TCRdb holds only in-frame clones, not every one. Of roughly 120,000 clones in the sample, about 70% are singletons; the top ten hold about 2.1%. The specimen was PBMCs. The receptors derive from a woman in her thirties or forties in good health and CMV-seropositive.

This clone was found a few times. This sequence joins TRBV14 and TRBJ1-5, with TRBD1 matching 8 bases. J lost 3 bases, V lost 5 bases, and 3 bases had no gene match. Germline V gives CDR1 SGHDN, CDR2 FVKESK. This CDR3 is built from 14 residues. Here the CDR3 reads CASSLGQVNQPQHF. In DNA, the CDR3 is TGTGCCAGCAGCTTGGGACAGGTCAATCAGCCCCAGCATTTT.

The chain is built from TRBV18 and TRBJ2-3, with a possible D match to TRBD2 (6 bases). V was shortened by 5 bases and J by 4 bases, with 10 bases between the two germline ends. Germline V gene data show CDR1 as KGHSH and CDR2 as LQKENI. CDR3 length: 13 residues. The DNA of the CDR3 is TGTGCCAGCTCAGTCGGAGGGGCAGATACGCAGTATTTT. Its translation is CASSVGGADTQYF. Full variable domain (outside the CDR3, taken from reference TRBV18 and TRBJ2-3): NAGVMQNPRHLVRRRGQEARLRCSPMKGHSHVYWYRQLPEEGLKFMVYLQKENIIDESGMPKERFSAEFPKEGPSILRIQQVVRGDSAAYFCASSVGGADTQYFGPGTRLTVL.

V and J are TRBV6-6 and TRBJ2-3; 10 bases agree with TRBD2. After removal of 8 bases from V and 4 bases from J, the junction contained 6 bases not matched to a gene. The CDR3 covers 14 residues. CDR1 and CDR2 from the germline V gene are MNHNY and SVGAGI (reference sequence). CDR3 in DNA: TGTGCCAGCTGCATAGCGGGGGGTGCAGATACGCAGTATTTT. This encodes CASCIAGGADTQYF.

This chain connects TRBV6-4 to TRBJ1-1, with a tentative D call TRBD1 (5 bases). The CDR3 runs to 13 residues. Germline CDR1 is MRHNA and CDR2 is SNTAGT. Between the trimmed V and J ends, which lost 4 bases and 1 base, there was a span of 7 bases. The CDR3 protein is CASSVDRNTEAFF. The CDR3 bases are TGTGCCAGCAGTGTCGACAGGAACACTGAAGCTTTCTTT.

The chain's CDR3 is CARALAGTQYF. CDR3 bases: TGTGCCAGAGCATTGGCGGGGACCCAGTACTTC. V and J are TRBV2 and TRBJ2-5, with D possibly TRBD2 on 5 matching bases. Trimming left V 9 bases short and J 7 bases short, with 12 bases between. Germline V gene data show CDR1 as SNHLY and CDR2 as FYNNEI. This CDR3 spans 11 amino acids.

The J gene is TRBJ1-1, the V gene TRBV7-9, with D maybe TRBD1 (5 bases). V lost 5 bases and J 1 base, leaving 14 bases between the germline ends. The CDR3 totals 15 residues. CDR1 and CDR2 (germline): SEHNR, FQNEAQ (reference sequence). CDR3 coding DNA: TGTGCCAGCAGCCCCCCCCGGGGGAGGAACACTGAAGCTTTCTTT. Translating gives CASSPPRGRNTEAFF.

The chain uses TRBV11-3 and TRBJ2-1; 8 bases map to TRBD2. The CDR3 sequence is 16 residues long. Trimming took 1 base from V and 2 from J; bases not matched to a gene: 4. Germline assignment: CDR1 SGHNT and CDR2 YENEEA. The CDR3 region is CASSLVSGSAYNEQFF. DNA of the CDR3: TGTGCCAGCAGCTTAGTAAGCGGGAGCGCCTACAATGAGCAGTTCTTC.

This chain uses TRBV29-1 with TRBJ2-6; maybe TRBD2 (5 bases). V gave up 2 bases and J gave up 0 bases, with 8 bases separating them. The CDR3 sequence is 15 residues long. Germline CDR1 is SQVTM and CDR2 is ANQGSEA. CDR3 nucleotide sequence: TGCAGCGTTGAACTTGGGAGCTCTGGGGCCAACGTCCTGACTTTC. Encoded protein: CSVELGSSGANVLTF.

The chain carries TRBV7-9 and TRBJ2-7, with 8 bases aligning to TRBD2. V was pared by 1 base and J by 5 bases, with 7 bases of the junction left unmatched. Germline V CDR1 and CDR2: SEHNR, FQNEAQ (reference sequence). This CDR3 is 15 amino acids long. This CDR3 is CASSLEAGGRDEQYF. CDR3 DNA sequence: TGTGCCAGCAGCTTAGAGGCGGGAGGAAGGGACGAGCAGTACTTC.

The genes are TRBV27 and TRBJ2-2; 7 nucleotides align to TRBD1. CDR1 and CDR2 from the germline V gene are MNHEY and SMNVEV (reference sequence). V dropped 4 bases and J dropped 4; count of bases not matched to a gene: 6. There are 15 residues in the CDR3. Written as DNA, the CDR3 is TGTGCCAGCAGTTCACAGGGGTGGGCCACCGGGGAGCTGTTTTTT. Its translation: CASSSQGWATGELFF.

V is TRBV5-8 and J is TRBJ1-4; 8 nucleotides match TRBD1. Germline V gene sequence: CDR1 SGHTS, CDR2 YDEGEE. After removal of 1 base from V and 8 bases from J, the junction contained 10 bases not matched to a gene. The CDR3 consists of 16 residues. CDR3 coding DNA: TGTGCCAGCAGCTTGCTCTTAGGGACAGGAGGGGAAAAACTGTTTTTT. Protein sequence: CASSLLLGTGGEKLFF.

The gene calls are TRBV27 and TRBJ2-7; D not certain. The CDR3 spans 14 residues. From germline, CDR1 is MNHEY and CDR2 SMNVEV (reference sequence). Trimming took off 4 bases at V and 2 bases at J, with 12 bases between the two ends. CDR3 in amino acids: CASSSNIFPYEQYF. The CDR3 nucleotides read TGTGCCAGCAGTTCTAATATTTTCCCCTACGAGCAGTACTTC.

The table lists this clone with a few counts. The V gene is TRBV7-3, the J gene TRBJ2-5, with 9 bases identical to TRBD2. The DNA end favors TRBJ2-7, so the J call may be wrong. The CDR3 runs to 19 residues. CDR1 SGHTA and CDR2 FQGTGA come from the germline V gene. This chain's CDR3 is CASSLEATSGRSAGYEQYF. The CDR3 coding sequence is TGTGCCAGCAGCTTAGAGGCGACTAGCGGAAGATCTGCCGGGTACGAGCAGTACTTC.

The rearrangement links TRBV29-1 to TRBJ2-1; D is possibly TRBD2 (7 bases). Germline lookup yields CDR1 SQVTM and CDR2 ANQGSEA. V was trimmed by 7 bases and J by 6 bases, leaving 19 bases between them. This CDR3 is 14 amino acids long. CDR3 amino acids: CSASRGADGNEQFF. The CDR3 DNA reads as TGCAGCGCCTCACGGGGGGCTGACGGCAATGAGCAGTTCTTC.

DNA for the CDR3: TGTGCCAGCAGCCCCGGACAGGGAACTCCCACTTCTGGAAACACCATATATTTT. Translating gives CASSPGQGTPTSGNTIYF. The rearrangement uses TRBV9 and TRBJ1-3, with 8 bases lining up with TRBD1. Germline loops: CDR1 SGDLS, CDR2 YYNGEE. This CDR3 has 18 amino acids. The J segment lost 1 base and the V segment lost 4 bases, leaving 13 bases of the junction unmatched.

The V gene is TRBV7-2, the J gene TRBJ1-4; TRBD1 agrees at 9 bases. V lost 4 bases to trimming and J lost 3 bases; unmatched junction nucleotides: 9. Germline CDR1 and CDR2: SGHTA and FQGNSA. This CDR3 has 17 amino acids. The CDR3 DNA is TGTGCCAGCAGCTCTGGGACAGGGATTTGGGCTAATGAAAAACTGTTTTTT. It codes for CASSSGTGIWANEKLFF.

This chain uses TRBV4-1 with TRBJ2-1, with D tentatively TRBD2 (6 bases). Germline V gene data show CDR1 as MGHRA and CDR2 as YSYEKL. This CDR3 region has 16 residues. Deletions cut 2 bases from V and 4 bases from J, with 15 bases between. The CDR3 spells CASSQPGLKSYNEQFF. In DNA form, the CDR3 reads TGCGCCAGCAGCCAACCGGGACTTAAATCATACAATGAGCAGTTCTTC.

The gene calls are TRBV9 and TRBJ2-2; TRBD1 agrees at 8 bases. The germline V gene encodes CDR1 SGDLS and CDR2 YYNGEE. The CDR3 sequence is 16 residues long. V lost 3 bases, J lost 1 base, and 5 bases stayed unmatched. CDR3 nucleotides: TGTGCCAGCAGCGCCCTGGGGACAGGGAACACCGGGGAGCTGTTTTTT. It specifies CASSALGTGNTGELFF.

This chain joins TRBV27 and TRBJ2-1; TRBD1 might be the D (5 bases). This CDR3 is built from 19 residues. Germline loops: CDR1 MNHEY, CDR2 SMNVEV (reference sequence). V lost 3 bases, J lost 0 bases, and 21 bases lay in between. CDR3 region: CASSFRTSRSKSSYNEQFF. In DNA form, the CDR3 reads TGTGCCAGCAGTTTCCGGACAAGCCGGAGTAAGAGCTCCTACAATGAGCAGTTCTTC.

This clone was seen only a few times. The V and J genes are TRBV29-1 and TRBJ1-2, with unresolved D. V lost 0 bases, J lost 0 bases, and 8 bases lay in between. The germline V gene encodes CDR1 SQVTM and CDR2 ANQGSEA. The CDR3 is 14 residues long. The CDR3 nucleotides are TGCAGCGTTGAAGAGATGGGCCCTAACTATGGCTACACCTTC. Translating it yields CSVEEMGPNYGYTF.